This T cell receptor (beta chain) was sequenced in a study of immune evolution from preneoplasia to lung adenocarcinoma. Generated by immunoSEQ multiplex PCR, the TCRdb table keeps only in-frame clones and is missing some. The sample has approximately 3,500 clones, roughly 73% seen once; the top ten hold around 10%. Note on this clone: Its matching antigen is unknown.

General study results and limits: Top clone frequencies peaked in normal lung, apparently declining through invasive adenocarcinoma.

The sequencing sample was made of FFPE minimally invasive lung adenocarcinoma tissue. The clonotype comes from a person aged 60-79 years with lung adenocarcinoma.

The CDR3 sequence: CASSPFQGGYEQYF. CDR3 nucleotide sequence: TGTGCCAGCAGTCCTTTCCAGGGAGGGTACGAGCAGTACTTC. The chain links TRBV6-1 to TRBJ2-7; 7 bases match TRBD2. Germline V gene lookup returns CDR1 MNHNS and CDR2 SASEGT. Losses at the gene ends were 5 bases for V and 4 bases for J; bases not matched to a gene: 8. This CDR3 has 14 residues.